The rows below give T cell receptor beta chains drawn from one sample of a study of blood T cells in healthy people across ages. MiXCR was run by TCRdb on the 5' RACE reads, yielding one entry per CDR3 protein. The table has approximately 800,000 distinct CDR3 sequences, roughly 25% seen once. Another study also made use of these data, one on T cells of mothers and their children.

The source material was blood. Receptors originate from a boy aged 5-17 years in good health. Both conserved end residues are part of each CDR3. The D gene is left open where the match is weak. Clone sizes are given selectively: once, few, many, or a class where the clone is expanded.

J,V,D,size,CDR3,DNA
TRBJ2-4,TRBV12-3/TRBV12-4,NA,NA,CASKGVRGKNIQYF,TGTGCCAGCAAAGGCGTTAGGGGCAAAAACATTCAGTACTTC
TRBJ2-5,TRBV3-1,TRBD2,few,CASSPGIGGAETQYF,TGTGCCAGCAGCCCCGGCATCGGGGGGGCGGAGACCCAGTACTTC
TRBJ1-1,TRBV25-1,NA,NA,CASSDGGAGWKLNTEAFF,TGTGCCAGCAGTGACGGTGGGGCAGGTTGGAAATTGAACACTGAAGCTTTCTTT
TRBJ2-7,TRBV7-9,NA,NA,CASSFADRTYEQYF,TGTGCCAGCAGCTTTGCCGACCGTACCTACGAGCAGTACTTC
TRBJ1-2,TRBV29-1,TRBD1,NA,CSVASHDRDYGYTF,TGCAGCGTTGCCTCCCACGACAGGGACTATGGCTACACCTTC
TRBJ2-1,TRBV20-1,NA,NA,CSALGNEQFF,TGCAGTGCCCTGGGCAATGAGCAGTTCTTC
TRBJ1-2,TRBV20-1,NA,NA,CSARPSGRGDGYTF,TGCAGTGCTAGACCCTCCGGTAGGGGGGATGGCTACACCTTC
TRBJ2-7,TRBV5-1,NA,NA,CASSPPTGLGYEQYF,TGCGCCAGCAGCCCACCCACAGGGTTGGGCTACGAGCAGTACTTC
TRBJ1-2,TRBV12-5,TRBD1,few,CASVREAGGSYGYTF,TGTGCTAGTGTAAGAGAGGCAGGGGGCTCCTATGGCTACACCTTC
TRBJ1-3,TRBV11-2,TRBD1,NA,CASRMGGQTQRGTIYF,TGTGCCAGCAGGATGGGGGGACAGACCCAAAGGGGCACCATATATTTT
TRBJ2-7,TRBV14,TRBD2,NA,CASSQAKGLNVQYF,TGTGCCAGCAGCCAAGCAAAGGGACTAAACGTGCAGTACTTC
TRBJ2-6,TRBV9,NA,NA,CASSSLSTGANVLTF,TGTGCCAGCAGCAGTTTAAGCACTGGGGCCAACGTCCTGACTTTC
TRBJ2-7,TRBV9,NA,few,CASSVGYEGAYEQYF,TGTGCCAGCAGCGTAGGGTACGAGGGCGCCTACGAGCAGTACTTC
TRBJ2-1,TRBV20-1,TRBD1,NA,CSAREKGQPYNEQFF,TGCAGTGCTAGAGAGAAGGGACAGCCGTACAATGAGCAGTTCTTC
TRBJ2-3,TRBV5-1,NA,NA,CASSVAVVRTDTQYF,TGCGCCAGCAGCGTAGCAGTGGTCAGAACAGATACGCAGTATTTT
TRBJ1-6,TRBV6-6,TRBD1,NA,CASSPTTDRLGSPLHF,TGTGCCAGCAGCCCTACAACGGACAGGTTAGGTTCACCCCTCCACTTT
TRBJ2-1,TRBV20-1,NA,few,CSARANSGLQFF,TGCAGTGCTAGAGCGAACAGTGGCCTTCAGTTCTTC
TRBJ2-6,TRBV6-6,TRBD1,few,CASSYNRGYGANVLTF,TGTGCCAGCAGTTACAACAGGGGGTATGGGGCCAACGTCCTGACTTTC
TRBJ2-2,TRBV29-1,NA,NA,CSGGGGNTGELFF,TGCAGCGGAGGAGGGGGTAACACCGGGGAGCTGTTTTTT
TRBJ2-3,TRBV7-2,NA,NA,CASSQSPVLTRKNTDTQYF,TGTGCCAGCAGCCAAAGCCCTGTCCTGACTCGTAAAAACACAGATACGCAGTATTTT
TRBJ2-5,TRBV3-1,NA,few,CASSSRRGQTTYQETQYF,TGTGCCAGCAGCTCCCGTCGTGGGCAGACAACTTACCAAGAGACCCAGTACTTC
TRBJ1-6,TRBV6-1,NA,few,CASSPGVNNSPLHF,TGTGCCAGCTCCCCGGGTGTCAATAATTCACCCCTCCACTTT
TRBJ2-2,TRBV2,NA,NA,CASSEAAVTGELFF,TGTGCCAGCAGTGAAGCGGCGGTCACCGGGGAGCTGTTTTTT
TRBJ1-2,TRBV7-2,NA,NA,CASRLRDIVYGYTF,TGTGCCAGCAGACTCCGGGACATAGTCTATGGCTACACCTTC
TRBJ1-6,TRBV2,NA,NA,CASRTSNSPLHF,TGTGCCAGCAGGACTAGTAACTCACCCCTCCACTTT
TRBJ2-3,TRBV10-3,TRBD2,NA,CAISEGPAGGTDTQYF,TGTGCCATCAGTGAGGGCCCAGCGGGGGGCACAGATACGCAGTATTTT
TRBJ1-6,TRBV14,NA,few,CASSQGQARNSPLHF,TGTGCCAGCAGCCAAGGACAGGCACGGAATTCACCCCTCCACTTT
TRBJ1-2,TRBV29-1,NA,NA,CSVGYRVPYGYTF,TGCAGCGTCGGATACAGGGTTCCCTATGGCTACACCTTC
TRBJ1-2,TRBV20-1,TRBD1,few,CSARTGNGHGYTF,TGCAGTGCGAGGACAGGGAACGGTCATGGCTACACCTTC
TRBJ2-2,TRBV6-5,NA,NA,CASSYQGGRGNTGELFF,TGTGCCAGCAGTTATCAGGGGGGACGGGGAAACACCGGGGAGCTGTTTTTT
TRBJ2-1,TRBV24-1,TRBD2,NA,CATSDLRRGGRNEQFF,TGTGCCACCAGTGATTTGCGACGGGGGGGCCGGAATGAGCAGTTCTTC
TRBJ2-3,TRBV2,TRBD2,NA,CASVIDTSGGRDTQYF,TGTGCCAGCGTTATCGATACTAGCGGGGGAAGAGATACGCAGTATTTT